This T cell receptor beta chain originates from a study of naive and memory T cell subsets. This clonotype was seen a handful of times. Its antigen is undetermined. Study findings and constraints: In naive cells, over 90% of TCR sequences were seen only once.

Cells stained for CD3, CD4, CD8, CD45RA, CD27 and viability were sorted into four CD45RA/CD27 subsets. Both TRBC1 and TRBC2 were covered by a beta constant-region primer of two equimolar oligonucleotides. TCRdb independently ran MiXCR on the UMI-ligation and nested PCR reads; one entry per CDR3 protein. Of approximately 140,000 distinct CDR3 sequences listed, about 15% are singletons. Germline V gene sequence: CDR1 KGHDR, CDR2 SFDVKD. V was shortened by 1 base and J by 4 bases, with 13 bases between the two germline ends. This CDR3 is built from 16 residues. The TCR comes from a human donor in good health. Sequenced material: naive CD4+ T cells from blood. The gene calls are TRBV24-1 and TRBJ2-1; a possible D gene is TRBD2 (6 bases). The CDR3: CATSDLRGSGYNEQFF. In DNA, the CDR3 is TGTGCCACCAGTGATTTACGGGGGAGTGGTTACAATGAGCAGTTCTTC.